A single sample gave rise to the 29 T cell receptor beta chains below, sequenced in a study of blood T cells in healthy people across ages. A second PCR, run for about 6 to 11 cycles, used a sample-barcoded 5' primer plus a J-beta primer mix. TCRdb passed the 5' RACE reads through MiXCR, listing each CDR3 protein once. The table shows 710,000 or so distinct CDR3 sequences, with 20% to 25% occurring only once. Input material: blood. These receptors were collected from a man aged 65-85 years in good health.

This clonotype showed up just a few times. The gene calls are TRBV5-1 and TRBJ2-3; D is possibly TRBD1 (6 bases). Trimming removed 0 bases at V and 6 bases at J, with 17 bases between. Germline lookup yields CDR1 SGHRS and CDR2 YFSETQ. The CDR3 consists of 16 residues. The CDR3: CASSLGMGARGDTQYF. CDR3 nucleotides: TGCGCCAGCAGCTTGGGAATGGGGGCCCGAGGGGATACGCAGTATTTT.

This clonotype was seen more than once but under ten times. The chain is built from TRBV7-2 and TRBJ2-1, with TRBD2 identical over 11 bases. The CDR3 loop spans 16 amino acids. Germline V gene sequence: CDR1 SGHTA, CDR2 FQGNSA. V lost 5 bases, J lost 12 bases, and 15 bases stayed unmatched. CDR3 in DNA: TGTGCCAGCAGCAAGAGGGAGGGACTAGCGGCGTCCGGGCAGTTCTTC. Its protein product is CASSKREGLAASGQFF.

This chain connects TRBV27 to TRBJ2-6; a possible D gene is TRBD1 (6 bases). In germline, CDR1 is MNHEY, CDR2 SMNVEV (reference sequence). V was trimmed by 5 bases and J by 0 bases, leaving 11 bases between them. This CDR3 is built from 16 residues. The CDR3 protein is CASSATGSSGANVLTF. CDR3 in DNA: TGTGCCAGCAGTGCGACAGGATCCTCTGGGGCCAACGTCCTGACTTTC.

In this sample, this clonotype turned up many times. V usage is TRBV7-2 and J usage is TRBJ2-3; 7 nucleotides line up with TRBD2. Per the germline V gene, CDR1 is SGHTA and CDR2 is FQGNSA. The CDR3 runs 16 residues. Trimming removed 1 base from V and 3 bases from J; junction bases left unmatched: 7. CDR3 DNA sequence: TGTGCCAGCAGCTTAGTCGGCGGGAGAAGTACAGATACGCAGTATTTT. It yields the protein CASSLVGGRSTDTQYF. Full variable domain (rest looked up from reference TRBV7-2 and TRBJ2-3): GAGVSQSPSNKVTEKGKDVELRCDPISGHTALYWYRQSLGQGLEFLIYFQGNSAPDKSGLPSDRFSAERTGGSVSTLTIQRTQQEDSAVYLCASSLVGGRSTDTQYFGPGTRLTVL.

V gene TRBV6-5 combines with J gene TRBJ1-4; the match to TRBD1 covers 9 bases. Germline V gene data show CDR1 as MNHEY and CDR2 as SVGAGI. V was clipped by 6 bases and J by 5 bases; unmatched bases: 7. CDR3 length: 15 amino acids. Here the CDR3 DNA reads TGTGCCAGCAGGGCCGGGACAGGGAGGAATGAAAAACTGTTTTTT. Translated: CASRAGTGRNEKLFF.

This clonotype was observed a handful of times. Mismatch with germline at one junction end may stem from a read error. The chain uses TRBV12-3 or TRBV12-4 and TRBJ1-2; no clear D gene. The CDR3 contains 12 residues. The CDR3 sequence is CASSLTRPPADF. CDR3 sequence (DNA): TGTGCCAGCAGTTTAACCAGACCGCCCGCAGACTTC.

This clonotype occurred a few times. The chain uses TRBV12-3 or TRBV12-4 and TRBJ2-1; 12 nucleotides agree with TRBD2. The CDR3 length is 14 residues. J gave up 11 bases and V 1 base, and 3 bases lay outside the gene matches. This chain's CDR3 is CASSLGLAGVKQFF. In DNA form, the CDR3 reads TGTGCCAGCAGTTTAGGACTAGCGGGAGTGAAGCAGTTCTTC.

The gene calls are TRBV5-5 and TRBJ2-5; 12 nucleotides agree with TRBD2. After removal of 0 bases from V and 0 bases from J, the junction contained 3 bases not matched to a gene. The V gene's germline CDR1 is SGHKS and CDR2 YYEKEE (reference sequence). CDR3 length: 17 amino acids. The CDR3 DNA is TGTGCCAGCAGCTTGGATCTAGCGGGGGGGAACCAAGAGACCCAGTACTTC. Its translation: CASSLDLAGGNQETQYF.

This clonotype was seen repeatedly, ten times or more. The chain uses TRBV5-1 and TRBJ1-1, with D uncertain. The CDR3 spans 16 residues. Trimming took off 4 bases at V and 1 base at J, with 17 bases between the two ends. Germline lookup yields CDR1 SGHRS and CDR2 YFSETQ. CDR3 residues: CASSRRESAENTEAFF. The CDR3 DNA is TGCGCCAGCAGCCGCCGTGAGTCGGCGGAGAACACTGAAGCTTTCTTT.

The V call is TRBV19, the J call TRBJ1-1; weak D call: TRBD1 (5 bases). The CDR3 covers 12 residues. The germline gives CDR1 LNHDA, CDR2 SQIVND (reference sequence). V lost 6 bases, J lost 2 bases, and 7 bases lay in between. CDR3: CASRQANTEAFF. The CDR3 nucleotides are TGTGCCAGTAGACAGGCCAACACTGAAGCTTTCTTT.

This clonotype was observed a handful of times. V usage is TRBV6-1 and J usage is TRBJ2-1; D call uncertain. V lost 3 bases, J lost 0 bases, and 9 bases lay in between. CDR1 is MNHNS, CDR2 SASEGT, per germline. The CDR3 extends over 15 amino acids. CDR3 in amino acids: CASSENLGSYNEQFF. In DNA form, the CDR3 reads TGTGCCAGCAGTGAGAACCTTGGCTCCTACAATGAGCAGTTCTTC.

In its sample, this clonotype was seen a few times. This rearrangement joins TRBV7-9 to TRBJ2-2; weak D call: TRBD2 (7 bases). CDR1 SEHNR and CDR2 FQNEAQ come from the germline V gene (reference sequence). Trimming stripped 3 bases from V and 3 bases from J, with 11 bases between. The CDR3 sequence is 15 residues long. CDR3 in amino acids: CASSFVGGHTGELFF. CDR3 nucleotide sequence: TGTGCCAGCAGCTTTGTCGGGGGGCACACCGGGGAGCTGTTTTTT.

This clonotype was detected many times. This chain links TRBV7-6 with TRBJ1-1, with a tentative D call TRBD1 (5 bases). CDR1 SGHVS and CDR2 FNYEAQ come from the germline V gene. CDR3 length: 13 residues. The CDR3 sequence: CASGRDLNTEAFF. CDR3 nucleotide sequence: TGTGCTTCCGGGCGGGACCTAAACACTGAAGCTTTCTTT.

The CDR3 loop reads CASSRGRMLIYEQYF. The CDR3 DNA is TGTGCCAGTAGTCGGGGTCGTATGTTAATTTACGAGCAGTACTTC. V and J are TRBV6-1 and TRBJ2-5; possibly TRBD2 for D (5 bases). TRBJ2-7 explains the end of the DNA better; the J call may be wrong. The CDR3 contains 15 residues. CDR1 is MNHNS and CDR2 is SASEGT in the germline V gene.

The chain employs TRBV6-1 and TRBJ2-3; D not resolved. CDR1 and CDR2 from the germline V gene are MNHNS and SASEGT. The V and J ends lost 9 bases and 2 bases respectively, with 12 bases between them. The CDR3 consists of 13 residues. The CDR3 reads CASHSQLTDTQYF. The CDR3 DNA reads TGTGCCAGTCACTCCCAGCTCACAGATACGCAGTATTTT.

CDR3: CSADDGLPYNEQFF. CDR3 nucleotides: TGCAGTGCCGACGACGGGCTACCCTACAATGAGCAGTTCTTC. V and J are TRBV20-1 and TRBJ2-1; D is uncertain. There are 14 residues in the CDR3. With 6 bases removed from V and 2 bases from J, the gap between germline ends came to 14 bases. Germline assignment: CDR1 DFQATT and CDR2 SNEGSKA (reference sequence).

The sample holds a few counts of this clonotype. V is TRBV29-1 and J is TRBJ2-1, with D perhaps matching TRBD2 (7 bases). Deletions cut 7 bases from V and 4 bases from J, with 20 bases between. Germline CDR1 SQVTM, CDR2 ANQGSEA. CDR3 length equals 15 residues. CDR3 sequence: CSAADSGVGYNEQFF. CDR3 coding DNA: TGCAGCGCTGCGGACAGCGGGGTGGGATACAATGAGCAGTTCTTC.

The gene calls are TRBV29-1 and TRBJ1-2; no reliable D call. The germline CDR1 and CDR2 sequences are SQVTM and ANQGSEA. Trimming left V 4 bases short and J 4 bases short, with 13 bases between. CDR3 length: 13 amino acids. For the CDR3, the DNA is TGCAGCGTTGGATTATCGGGGAGCTATGGCTACACCTTC. This codes for CSVGLSGSYGYTF.

This chain uses TRBV5-8 with TRBJ2-7; D ambiguous. V gave up 0 bases and J gave up 0 bases, with 13 bases separating them. The CDR3 is made up of 16 amino acids. Germline V gene sequence: CDR1 SGHTS, CDR2 YDEGEE. The CDR3 region has the DNA TGTGCCAGCAGCTTGGGGCTAAGACCGAACTCCTACGAGCAGTACTTC. It specifies CASSLGLRPNSYEQYF.

J is TRBJ2-3 and V is TRBV15; TRBD2 matches 12 bases. J lost 0 bases, V lost 4 bases, and 8 bases had no gene match. This CDR3 has 18 residues. The germline CDR1 and CDR2 sequences are LNHNV and YYDKDF (reference sequence). DNA for the CDR3: TGTGCCACCAGCACCTCCGGGACTAGCGGGTTAAGCACAGATACGCAGTATTTT. Translation: CATSTSGTSGLSTDTQYF.

The CDR3: CASRPTGAVREKLFF. The CDR3 bases are TGTGCCAGCAGGCCCACAGGGGCTGTACGGGAAAAACTGTTTTTT. The chain has TRBV12-3 or TRBV12-4 and TRBJ1-4, with 7 nucleotides matching TRBD1. This CDR3 is built from 15 residues. Trimming at V came to 6 bases and at J to 8 bases, leaving 12 bases not matched to a gene.

This clonotype was found a few times. The chain carries TRBV7-2 and TRBJ2-3; D unresolved. CDR1 and CDR2 from the germline V gene are SGHTA and FQGNSA. This CDR3 region has 17 residues. Trimming left V 3 bases short and J 1 base short, with 17 bases between. CDR3 nucleotides: TGTGCCAGCAGCTTGAGTGTTGGAGTCTGGGGCACAGATACGCAGTATTTT. It yields the protein CASSLSVGVWGTDTQYF.

The gene calls are TRBV20-1 and TRBJ2-3; no reliable D call. CDR1 DFQATT and CDR2 SNEGSKA come from the germline V gene (reference sequence). The ends were cut back, 6 bases at V and 1 base at J, with 14 bases in the middle. The CDR3 has 14 amino acids. In nucleotides, the CDR3 is TGCAGTGCCCCCGGCCAGGTTGGCACAGATACGCAGTATTTT. Translation: CSAPGQVGTDTQYF.

The V and J genes are TRBV29-1 and TRBJ2-1; D gene unclear. V dropped 5 bases and J dropped 0 bases, with 14 bases sitting between them. The CDR3 spans 15 residues. The germline gives CDR1 SQVTM, CDR2 ANQGSEA. CDR3 DNA sequence: TGCAGCGTTTCGACGGACGCCAGCTCCTACAATGAGCAGTTCTTC. Amino acids: CSVSTDASSYNEQFF.

This clonotype was recorded a few times. The chain has TRBV10-3 and TRBJ1-5, with 9 positions matching TRBD1. V trimming: 0 bases; J trimming: 6 bases; junction bases outside the gene matches: 3. The germline CDR1 and CDR2 sequences are ENHRY and SYGVKD. The CDR3 consists of 15 residues. The chain's CDR3 is CAISESDRGGQPQHF. In nucleotides, the CDR3 is TGTGCCATCAGTGAGTCGGACAGGGGTGGTCAGCCCCAGCATTTT.

This clonotype occurred many times. The chain recombines TRBV20-1 with TRBJ1-4; 11 bases are a match to TRBD1. The CDR3 consists of 14 residues. V was pared by 5 bases and J by 8 bases, with 7 bases of the junction left unmatched. Germline CDR1 reads DFQATT; CDR2 reads SNEGSKA (reference sequence). Here the CDR3 DNA reads TGCAGTGCTTCTCCGGGACAGGGGGAAGAAAAACTGTTTTTT. Its protein product is CSASPGQGEEKLFF.

The chain links TRBV7-2 to TRBJ2-1; D is uncertain. V gave up 5 bases and J gave up 5 bases, with 16 bases separating them. Germline CDR1 is SGHTA and CDR2 is FQGNSA. The CDR3 runs to 15 residues. Written as DNA, the CDR3 is TGTGCCAGCAGCCTATCCCGACGGACCAACAATGAGCAGTTCTTC. Its translation is CASSLSRRTNNEQFF.

This clonotype has ten or more counts. An end of the junction does not agree with germline; a read error may underlie this. V and J are TRBV5-1 and TRBJ2-3, with TRBD2 identical over 7 bases. Germline lookup yields CDR1 SGHRS and CDR2 YFSETQ. This CDR3 is built from 14 residues. The CDR3 DNA sequence: TGTGCCAGCAGCTTGGGGGGGTGGACAGATACGCAGTATTTT. Protein: CASSLGGWTDTQYF.

The genes are TRBV29-1 and TRBJ2-6, with D perhaps given as TRBD1 or TRBD2 (5 bases each). From germline, CDR1 is SQVTM and CDR2 ANQGSEA. Trimming cost V 7 bases and J 5 bases, with 12 bases left between them. CDR3 length equals 13 residues. The CDR3 DNA reads TGCAGCGCCCGGGACGTACGGGCCAACGTCCTGACTTTC. It translates to CSARDVRANVLTF. Combining the CDR3 with reference TRBV29-1 and TRBJ2-6 gives the whole variable domain SAVISQKPSRDICQRGTSLTIQCQVDSQVTMMFWYRQQPGQSLTLIATANQGSEATYESGFVIDKFPISRPNLTFSTLTVSNMSPEDSSIYLCSARDVRANVLTFGAGSRLTVL.